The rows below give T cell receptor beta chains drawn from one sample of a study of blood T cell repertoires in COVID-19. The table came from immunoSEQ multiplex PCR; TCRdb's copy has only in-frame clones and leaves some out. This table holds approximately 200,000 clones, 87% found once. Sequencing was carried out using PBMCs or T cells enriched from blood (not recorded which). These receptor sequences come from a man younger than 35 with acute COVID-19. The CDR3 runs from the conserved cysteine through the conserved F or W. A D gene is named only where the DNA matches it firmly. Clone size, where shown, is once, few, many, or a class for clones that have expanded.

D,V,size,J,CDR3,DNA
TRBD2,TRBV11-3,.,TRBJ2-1,CASSPWTSGIAYNEQFF,TGTGCCAGCAGCCCCTGGACTAGCGGGATAGCCTACAATGAGCAGTTCTTC
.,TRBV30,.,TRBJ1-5,CAWSSRGDQPQHF,TGTGCCTGGAGTTCCCGGGGAGATCAGCCCCAGCATTTT
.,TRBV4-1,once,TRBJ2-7,CASSQDGGSYEQYF,TGCGCCAGCAGCCAAGACGGGGGCTCCTACGAGCAGTACTTC
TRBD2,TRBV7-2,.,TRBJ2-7,CASSLRGGAGEGEQYF,TGTGCCAGCAGCTTACGGGGAGGGGCAGGCGAAGGGGAGCAGTACTTC
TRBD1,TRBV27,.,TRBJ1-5,CASSPRDRLNQPQHF,TGTGCCAGCAGCCCTCGGGACAGACTCAATCAGCCCCAGCATTTT
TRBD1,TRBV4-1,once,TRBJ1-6,CASSPPDRENSPLHF,TGCGCCAGCAGCCCCCCGGACAGGGAGAATTCACCCCTCCACTTT
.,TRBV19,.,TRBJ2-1,CASSRDISYNEQFF,TGTGCCAGTAGTAGGGACATCTCCTACAATGAGCAGTTCTTC
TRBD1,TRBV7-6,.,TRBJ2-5,CASRRTPGQGGAETQYF,TGTGCCAGCAGACGCACTCCGGGACAGGGGGGTGCGGAGACCCAGTACTTC
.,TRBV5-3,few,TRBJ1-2,CARNFPGDDGYTF,TGTGCCAGAAATTTCCCGGGGGACGATGGCTACACCTTC
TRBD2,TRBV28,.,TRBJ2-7,CASRGWDSGTRDEQYF,TGTGCCAGCAGGGGCTGGGATAGCGGGACTAGGGACGAGCAGTACTTC
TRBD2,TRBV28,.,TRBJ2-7,CASSPPGGGNYEQYF,TGTGCCAGCAGCCCCCCCGGGGGAGGGAACTACGAGCAGTACTTC
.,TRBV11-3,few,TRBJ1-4,CASSLDREEKLFF,TGTGCCAGCAGCTTAGATCGTGAGGAAAAACTGTTTTTT
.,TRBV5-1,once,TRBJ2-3,CASSLVVGTYTDTQYF,TGCGCCAGCAGCTTGGTGGTCGGGACTTACACAGATACGCAGTATTTT
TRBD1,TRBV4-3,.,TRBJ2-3,CASSPGQGSASTDTQYF,TGCGCCAGCAGCCCCGGACAGGGTTCCGCTAGCACAGATACGCAGTATTTT
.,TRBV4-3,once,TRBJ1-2,CASSQTQSPNYGYTF,TGCGCCAGCAGCCAAACACAGTCCCCTAACTATGGCTACACCTTC
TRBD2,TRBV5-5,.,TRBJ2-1,CASSLAGSGGARQFF,TGTGCCAGCAGCTTGGCCGGTAGCGGGGGGGCTCGGCAGTTCTTC
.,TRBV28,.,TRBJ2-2,CASSWEGGTGELFF,TGTGCCAGCAGCTGGGAGGGGGGCACCGGGGAGCTGTTTTTT
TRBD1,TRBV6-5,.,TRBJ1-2,CSAGQGVFGYTF,TGTTCTGCCGGACAGGGTGTTTTTGGCTACACCTTC
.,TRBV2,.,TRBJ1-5,CASSFFGGGDQPQHF,TGTGCCAGCAGTTTTTTTGGAGGGGGGGATCAGCCCCAGCATTTT
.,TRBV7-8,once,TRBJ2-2,CASSTNTGELFF,TGTGCCAGCAGCACAAACACCGGGGAGCTGTTTTTT
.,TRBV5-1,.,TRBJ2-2,CASSLGEGNTGELFF,TGCGCCAGCAGCTTGGGTGAGGGGAACACCGGGGAGCTGTTTTTT
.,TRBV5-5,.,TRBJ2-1,CASSVRSQRGGMSSYNEQFF,TGTGCCAGCAGCGTTCGATCTCAGAGGGGCGGGATGAGCTCCTACAATGAGCAGTTCTTC
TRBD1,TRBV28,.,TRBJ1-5,CASSLEGAPRQPQHF,TGTGCCAGCAGTTTGGAGGGGGCGCCCCGTCAGCCCCAGCATTTT
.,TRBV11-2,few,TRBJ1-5,CASSLGAGNQPQHF,TGTGCCAGCAGCTTAGGGGCAGGAAATCAGCCCCAGCATTTT
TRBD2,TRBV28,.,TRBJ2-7,CASSPQREGGEQYF,TGTGCCAGCAGCCCCCAGCGGGAGGGGGGCGAGCAGTACTTC
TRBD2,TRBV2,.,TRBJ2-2,CASRRASGGNTGELFF,TGTGCCAGCAGGAGGGCTAGCGGAGGAAACACCGGGGAGCTGTTTTTT
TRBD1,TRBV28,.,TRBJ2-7,CASSPPGGDRGRFEQYF,TGTGCCAGCAGTCCTCCCGGGGGGGACAGGGGGCGGTTCGAGCAGTACTTC
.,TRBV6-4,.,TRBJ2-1,CASSEGEGVSEQFF,TGTGCCAGTTCCGAAGGGGAGGGGGTGAGTGAGCAGTTCTTC
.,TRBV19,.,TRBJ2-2,CARHRVTGELFF,TGTGCCAGACACAGGGTTACCGGGGAGCTGTTTTTT
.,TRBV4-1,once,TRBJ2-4,CASSQVASGSWGGYF,.
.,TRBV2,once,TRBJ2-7,CASSLDSGGPYEQYF,TGTGCCAGCAGTCTTGACTCCGGGGGGCCCTACGAGCAGTACTTC
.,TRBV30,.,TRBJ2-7,CAWSRQGFTPSLYEQYF,TGTGCCTGGAGTCGGCAGGGTTTCACTCCAAGCCTCTACGAGCAGTACTTC
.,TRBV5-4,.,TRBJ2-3,CATGTITDTQYF,TGTGCCACGGGGACAATCACAGATACGCAGTATTTT
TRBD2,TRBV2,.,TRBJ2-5,CASTSGTLRETQYF,TGTGCCAGCACAAGCGGGACCCTTAGGGAGACCCAGTACTTC
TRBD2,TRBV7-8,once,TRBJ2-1,CASSWGTSGVNEQFF,TGTGCCAGCAGCTGGGGGACTAGCGGGGTCAATGAGCAGTTCTTC
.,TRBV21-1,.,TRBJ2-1,CASSKAQGGLEIDEQFF,TGTGCCAGCAGCAAAGCTCAGGGTGGCCTTGAAATCGATGAGCAGTTCTTC
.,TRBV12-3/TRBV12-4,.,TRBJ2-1,CASRSQGEQFF,TGTGCCAGCAGATCTCAGGGTGAGCAGTTCTTC
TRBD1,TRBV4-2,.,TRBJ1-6,CASSHDAGTAASPLHF,TGTGCCAGCAGCCATGATGCCGGGACAGCAGCCTCACCCCTCCACTTT
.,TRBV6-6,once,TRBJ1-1,CASSYGLQGKTEAFF,TGTGCCAGCAGTTATGGGCTACAGGGTAAGACTGAAGCTTTCTTT
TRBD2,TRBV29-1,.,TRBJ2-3,CSVELAGGGGTQYF,TGCAGCGTTGAACTAGCGGGAGGGGGTGGTACGCAGTATTTT
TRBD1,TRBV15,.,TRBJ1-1,CATSSGGTGPTAAFF,TGTGCCACCAGCAGCGGTGGGACAGGCCCCACGGCGGCTTTCTTT
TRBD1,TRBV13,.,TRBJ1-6,CASSREGTGGSPLHF,TGTGCCAGCTCTCGAGAAGGGACAGGGGGTTCACCCCTCCACTTT
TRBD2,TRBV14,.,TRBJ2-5,CASSTSGKTQYF,TGTGCCAGTTCGACTAGCGGGAAGACCCAGTACTTC
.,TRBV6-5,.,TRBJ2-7,CASVGGTYEQYF,TGTGCCAGCGTCGGCGGGACCTACGAGCAGTACTTC
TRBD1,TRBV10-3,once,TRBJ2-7,CAISDADRGSYEQYF,TGTGCCATCAGTGATGCGGACAGGGGCTCCTACGAGCAGTACTTC
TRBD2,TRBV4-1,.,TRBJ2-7,CASSLSLAGGPDEQYF,TGCGCCAGCAGCCTAAGCCTAGCGGGAGGGCCCGACGAGCAGTACTTC
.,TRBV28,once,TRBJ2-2,CASEEVNTGELFF,TGTGCCAGCGAGGAGGTGAACACCGGGGAGCTGTTTTTT
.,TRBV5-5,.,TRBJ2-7,CASSLVGAGALYEQYF,TGTGCCAGCAGCTTGGTGGGGGCAGGGGCTCTCTACGAGCAGTACTTC